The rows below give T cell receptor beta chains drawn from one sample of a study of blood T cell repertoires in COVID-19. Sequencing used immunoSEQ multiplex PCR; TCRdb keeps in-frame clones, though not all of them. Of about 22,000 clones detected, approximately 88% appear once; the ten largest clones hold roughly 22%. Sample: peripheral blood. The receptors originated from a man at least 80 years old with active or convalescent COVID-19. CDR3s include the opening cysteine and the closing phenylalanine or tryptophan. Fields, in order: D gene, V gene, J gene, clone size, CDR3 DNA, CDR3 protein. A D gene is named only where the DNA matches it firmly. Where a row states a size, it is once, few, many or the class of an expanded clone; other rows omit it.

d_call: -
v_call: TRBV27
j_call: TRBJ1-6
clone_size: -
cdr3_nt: TGTGCCAGCAGTCCACGAACCAGGGCCACTAATTCACCCCTCCACTTT
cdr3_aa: CASSPRTRATNSPLHF

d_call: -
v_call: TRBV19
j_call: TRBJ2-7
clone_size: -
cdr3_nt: TGTGCCAGTAGTATCCTTGGTGGCGGACTTTCTGAGCAGTACTTC
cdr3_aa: CASSILGGGLSEQYF

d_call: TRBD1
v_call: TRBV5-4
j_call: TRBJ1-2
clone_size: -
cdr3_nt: TGTGCCAGCAGGGCCGGGACAGGGACAAGGGGTAACTATGGCTACACCTTC
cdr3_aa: CASRAGTGTRGNYGYTF

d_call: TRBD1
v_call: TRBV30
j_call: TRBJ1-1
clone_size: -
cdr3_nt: TGTGCCTGGGCCCTCGGACAGGGGGCTGAAGCTTTCTTT
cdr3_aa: CAWALGQGAEAFF

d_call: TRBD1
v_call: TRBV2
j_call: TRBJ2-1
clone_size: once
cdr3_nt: TGTGCCAGCAGTGATCAGGGGGCTAAAGATGAGCAGTTCTTC
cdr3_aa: CASSDQGAKDEQFF

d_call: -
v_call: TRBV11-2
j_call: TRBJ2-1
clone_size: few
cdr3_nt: TGTGCCAGCAGCCATACAGGTTACAATGAGCAGTTCTTC
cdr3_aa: CASSHTGYNEQFF

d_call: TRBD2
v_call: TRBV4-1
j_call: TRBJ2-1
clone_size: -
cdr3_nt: TGCGCCAGCAGCCAAGATGGGGGACTAGCGGGAAGCGATGAGCAGTTCTTC
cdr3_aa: CASSQDGGLAGSDEQFF

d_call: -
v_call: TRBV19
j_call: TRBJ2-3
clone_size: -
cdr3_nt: TGTGCCAGTAGTATAGTTACTACAGGTTGGGGCACAGATACGCAGTATTTT
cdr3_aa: CASSIVTTGWGTDTQYF

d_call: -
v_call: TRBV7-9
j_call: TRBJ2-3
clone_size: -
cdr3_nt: TGTGCCAGCAGCGTCAGGGGCTCCGCAGATACGCAGTATTTT
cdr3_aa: CASSVRGSADTQYF

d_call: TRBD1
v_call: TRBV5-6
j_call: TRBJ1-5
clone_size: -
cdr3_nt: TGTGCCAGCAGCTTATCCAGGGACAGGAATCAGCCCCAGCATTTT
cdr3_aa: CASSLSRDRNQPQHF

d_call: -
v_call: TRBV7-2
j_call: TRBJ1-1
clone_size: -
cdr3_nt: TGTGCCAGCAGCAAAATAGGGGGAGACACTGAAGCTTTCTTT
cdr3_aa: CASSKIGGDTEAFF

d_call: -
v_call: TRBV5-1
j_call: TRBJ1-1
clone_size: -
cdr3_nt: TGCGCCAGCAGCTTGATGCTACAGGGAGACACTGAAGCTTTCTTT
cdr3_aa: CASSLMLQGDTEAFF